This T cell receptor (beta chain) derives from a study of response to subunit inactivated influenza vaccine. Study-level results: Authors proposed each seasonal influenza vaccination draws in few new T cells.

TCRdb processed the RT-PCR reads anew with MiXCR; each CDR3 protein has one entry. This sample has approximately 530,000 distinct CDR3 sequences, with around 13% found just once. About this clonotype: What it binds is not known.

Germline values: CDR1 LGHNA, CDR2 YSLEER. Deletions cut 1 base from V and 2 bases from J, with 9 bases between. The CDR3 covers 15 residues. Sequenced material: PBMCs from blood, taken roughly 47 days after vaccination. The chain employs TRBV4-3 and TRBJ2-1; unclear D gene. The sequence derives from a man aged 50-60 years who received an inactivated influenza vaccine. The CDR3 protein is CASSQGDPAYNEQFF. Written as DNA, the CDR3 is TGCGCCAGCAGCCAAGGAGACCCAGCCTACAATGAGCAGTTCTTC.